Below, 3 T cell receptor beta chains from the same sample are listed, as sequenced in a study of blood T cell repertoires in COVID-19. The table came from immunoSEQ multiplex PCR; TCRdb's copy has only in-frame clones and leaves some out. The sample has fewer than 200,000 clones; about 85% are singletons. The sequencing input was PBMCs or T cells enriched from blood (not recorded which). These receptors were taken from a woman between 40 and 50 years old in a cohort exposed to, infected with or recovered from COVID-19 (not recorded which).

The chain joins TRBV5-1 to TRBJ1-2; no reliable D call. The CDR3 sequence is 14 residues long. From germline, CDR1 is SGHRS and CDR2 YFSETQ. The V gene lost 1 base and the J gene lost 6 bases, with 13 bases spanning the gap. The CDR3 here is CASSLSTPMNGYTF. The DNA of the CDR3 is TGCGCCAGCAGCTTGTCAACCCCTATGAATGGCTACACCTTC. Full variable domain (rest looked up from reference TRBV5-1 and TRBJ1-2): KAGVTQTPRYLIKTRGQQVTLSCSPISGHRSVSWYQQTPGQGLQFLFEYFSETQRNKGNFPGRFSGRQFSNSRSEMNVSTLELGDSALYLCASSLSTPMNGYTFGSGTRLTVV.

This sequence joins TRBV6-5 and TRBJ1-2, with 12 bases lining up with TRBD1. In germline, CDR1 is MNHEY, CDR2 SVGAGI. The trim removed 6 bases at V and 8 bases at J, leaving 7 bases unmatched. This CDR3 spans 14 amino acids. Written as DNA, the CDR3 is TGTGCCAGCAGCCCCGGGACAGGGGGCGGAGGCTACACCTTC. It codes for CASSPGTGGGGYTF.

The V gene is TRBV29-1, the J gene TRBJ2-3; the match to TRBD2 covers 13 bases. CDR3 length: 15 amino acids. The J segment lost 2 bases and the V segment lost 4 bases, leaving 3 bases of the junction unmatched. Germline V gene lookup returns CDR1 SQVTM and CDR2 ANQGSEA. CDR3 loop: CSVVTSGGITDTQYF. The CDR3 DNA follows: TGCAGCGTTGTGACTAGCGGGGGGATCACAGATACGCAGTATTTT.